The 7 T cell receptor beta chains given below trace back to one sample, sequenced in a study of Graves' ophthalmopathy and Graves' hyperthyroidism. RNA transcripts provided the template for amplifying TCR beta CDR3 regions. Second-round multiplex PCR came after first-round RT-PCR with HTBI primers. MiXCR, applied by TCRdb to the multiplex PCR reads, yields one record per CDR3 protein. The profile shows approximately 210,000 distinct CDR3 sequences, 25% to 30% of them singletons. The sequenced sample was peripheral blood. All receptors come from a man aged 45 to 65 with Graves' ophthalmopathy.

In this sample, this clonotype turned up many times. The chain links TRBV3-1 to TRBJ1-5; no reliable D call. This CDR3 is built from 15 residues. Between the trimmed V and J ends, which lost 0 bases and 4 bases, there was a span of 10 bases. Germline loops: CDR1 LGHDT, CDR2 YNNKEL (reference sequence). The CDR3 coding sequence is TGTGCCAGCAGCCAAGACTTATTGGGGAATCAGCCCCAGCATTTT. Its translation: CASSQDLLGNQPQHF.

In this sample, this clonotype turned up many times. The chain employs TRBV5-1 and TRBJ2-1, with TRBD1 matching 10 bases. This CDR3 comprises 15 residues. Germline V gene lookup returns CDR1 SGHRS and CDR2 YFSETQ. J was trimmed by 4 bases and V by 3 bases; bases with no gene match: 4. In DNA, the CDR3 is TGCGCCAGCAGCTGGGGACAGGGGAATTACAATGAGCAGTTCTTC. Residues: CASSWGQGNYNEQFF. Full variable domain (outside the CDR3, taken from reference TRBV5-1 and TRBJ2-1): KAGVTQTPRYLIKTRGQQVTLSCSPISGHRSVSWYQQTPGQGLQFLFEYFSETQRNKGNFPGRFSGRQFSNSRSEMNVSTLELGDSALYLCASSWGQGNYNEQFFGPGTRLTVL.

This clonotype was picked up many times. A read error is possible here, since a much larger clone lies one base away. The chain joins TRBV7-3 to TRBJ2-7; D possibly uses TRBD1 or TRBD2 (5 bases each). CDR3 length: 13 amino acids. Germline V lookup: CDR1 SGHTA, CDR2 FQGTGA. Trimming removed 1 base from V and 6 bases from J, with 10 bases in between. This CDR3 is CASSLNGGSEQYF. Here the CDR3 DNA reads TGTGCCAGCAGCTTAAATGGGGGTAGCGAGCAGTACTTC.

This clonotype was detected ten times or more. The chain uses TRBV6-2 or TRBV6-3 and TRBJ2-7; 7 bases agree with TRBD2. Trimming removed 6 bases from V and 5 bases from J; junction bases left unmatched: 10. Germline V gives CDR1 MNHEY, CDR2 SVGEGT. The CDR3 covers 14 residues. CDR3 nucleotides: TGTGCCAGCAGCACAATTGGCGGGAGAAACGAGCAGTACTTC. Residues: CASSTIGGRNEQYF.

This clonotype has a count of ten or more. The V call is TRBV6-5, the J call TRBJ2-2; D ambiguous. The ends were cut back, 4 bases at V and 0 bases at J, with 9 bases in the middle. The CDR3 runs 15 residues. From germline, CDR1 is MNHEY and CDR2 SVGAGI. As DNA, the CDR3 is TGTGCCAGCAGTTGGTCACAATCGAACACCGGGGAGCTGTTTTTT. It yields the protein CASSWSQSNTGELFF.

The chain joins TRBV9 to TRBJ1-3; D may be TRBD1 (6 bases). CDR1 and CDR2 from the germline V gene are SGDLS and YYNGEE. The CDR3 totals 18 residues. The V gene lost 2 bases and the J gene lost 0 bases, with 18 bases spanning the gap. CDR3 sequence: CASSVGGAEGLSGNTIYF. The CDR3 bases are TGTGCCAGCAGCGTCGGGGGGGCCGAGGGACTCTCTGGAAACACCATATATTTT.

The rearrangement joins TRBV19 to TRBJ2-7; D is perhaps TRBD1 (6 bases). CDR3 size: 12 residues. Deletions cut 3 bases from V and 7 bases from J, with 10 bases between. The germline gives CDR1 LNHDA, CDR2 SQIVND (reference sequence). Here the CDR3 DNA reads TGTGCCAGTAGTATCAGGGGCGAGGAGCAGTACTTC. Its protein product is CASSIRGEEQYF.